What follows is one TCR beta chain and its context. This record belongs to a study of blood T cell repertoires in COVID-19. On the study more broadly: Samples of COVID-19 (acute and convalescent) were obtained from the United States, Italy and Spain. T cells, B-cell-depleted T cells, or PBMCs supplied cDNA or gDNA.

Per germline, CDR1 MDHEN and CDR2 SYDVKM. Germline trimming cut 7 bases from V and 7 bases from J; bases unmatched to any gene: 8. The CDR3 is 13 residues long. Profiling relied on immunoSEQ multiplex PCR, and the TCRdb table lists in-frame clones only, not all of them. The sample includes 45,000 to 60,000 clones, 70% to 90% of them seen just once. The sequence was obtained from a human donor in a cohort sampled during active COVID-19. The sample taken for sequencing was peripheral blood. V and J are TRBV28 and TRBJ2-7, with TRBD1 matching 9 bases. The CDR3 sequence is CASTPRTGAEQYF. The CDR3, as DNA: TGTGCCAGCACCCCCCGGACAGGGGCAGAGCAGTACTTC. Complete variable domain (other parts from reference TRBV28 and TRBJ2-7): DVKVTQSSRYLVKRTGEKVFLECVQDMDHENMFWYRQDPGLGLRLIYFSYDVKMKEKGDIPEGYSVSREKKERFSLILESASTNQTSMYLCASTPRTGAEQYFGPGTRLTVT.